This is a list of T cell receptor beta chains from one sample in a study of molecular identifiers for immune sequencing clone quantification. TCRdb called the PCR reads again in MiXCR, with one record for every CDR3 protein. This table holds about 65,000 distinct CDR3 sequences, under 20% found once. Sequenced sample: naive CD8+ T cells from blood, with Jurkat cell RNA spiked in. These receptors were collected from a human donor in good health. Some libraries in this study had Jurkat cell RNA spiked in. Each CDR3 is given with its conserved first and last residue. The order of the fields is D gene, clone size, J gene, V gene, CDR3 protein, CDR3 DNA. D genes are given only for firm matches. Rows may omit the clone size; those that give it use once, few, many or a size class.

D gene: -; clone size: few; J gene: TRBJ2-7; V gene: TRBV27; CDR3 protein: CASARDPRDEQYF; CDR3 DNA: TGTGCCAGCGCCCGGGACCCCCGGGACGAGCAGTACTTC
D gene: -; clone size: many; J gene: TRBJ2-4; V gene: TRBV3-1; CDR3 protein: CASRDTKWIQYF; CDR3 DNA: TGTGCCAGCCGCGATACCAAGTGGATTCAGTACTTC
D gene: -; clone size: -; J gene: TRBJ1-2; V gene: TRBV5-5; CDR3 protein: CASSVAPYSGDYGYTF; CDR3 DNA: TGTGCCAGCAGCGTGGCCCCCTACTCAGGGGACTATGGCTACACCTTC
D gene: TRBD1; clone size: many; J gene: TRBJ1-5; V gene: TRBV28; CDR3 protein: CASSSHLTGDQPQHF; CDR3 DNA: TGTGCCAGCAGTTCCCACCTTACAGGGGATCAGCCCCAGCATTTT
D gene: -; clone size: many; J gene: TRBJ1-6; V gene: TRBV7-6; CDR3 protein: CASRRSDINNSPLHF; CDR3 DNA: TGTGCCAGCAGGCGGAGCGATATTAATAATTCACCCCTCCACTTT
D gene: TRBD2; clone size: -; J gene: TRBJ2-7; V gene: TRBV15; CDR3 protein: CATSRTSGSTHEQYF; CDR3 DNA: TGTGCCACCAGCAGGACTAGCGGGAGTACCCACGAGCAGTACTTC
D gene: -; clone size: many; J gene: TRBJ1-1; V gene: TRBV20-1; CDR3 protein: CSAQGTLRSSEAFF; CDR3 DNA: TGCAGTGCTCAAGGGACCCTTCGCAGCTCCGAAGCTTTCTTT
D gene: TRBD2; clone size: many; J gene: TRBJ2-7; V gene: TRBV7-7; CDR3 protein: CASSLSGMKYEQYF; CDR3 DNA: TGTGCTAGCAGCTTGAGCGGGATGAAGTACGAGCAGTACTTC
D gene: TRBD1; clone size: -; J gene: TRBJ2-7; V gene: TRBV12-3/TRBV12-4; CDR3 protein: CASSSRTGGRREGLKQYF; CDR3 DNA: TGTGCCAGCAGTTCGAGGACAGGGGGCCGGCGGGAGGGCCTGAAGCAGTACTTC
D gene: TRBD2; clone size: many; J gene: TRBJ2-1; V gene: TRBV5-8; CDR3 protein: CASSSPSWEAGVINEQFF; CDR3 DNA: TGTGCCAGCAGCTCCCCCTCGTGGGAAGCGGGAGTTATCAATGAGCAGTTCTTC
D gene: TRBD2; clone size: many; J gene: TRBJ2-7; V gene: TRBV6-1; CDR3 protein: CASSELAGVFGQYF; CDR3 DNA: TGTGCCAGCAGTGAACTAGCGGGAGTTTTTGGGCAGTACTTC
D gene: -; clone size: -; J gene: TRBJ2-7; V gene: TRBV2; CDR3 protein: CASSIGGYEQYF; CDR3 DNA: TGTGCCAGCAGTATAGGGGGATACGAGCAGTACTTC
D gene: -; clone size: many; J gene: TRBJ2-7; V gene: TRBV5-4; CDR3 protein: CASSSRGPEQYF; CDR3 DNA: TGTGCCAGCAGCTCCCGTGGACCAGAGCAGTACTTC
D gene: -; clone size: many; J gene: TRBJ2-7; V gene: TRBV7-2; CDR3 protein: CASSLVQYEQYF; CDR3 DNA: TGTGCCAGCAGCTTAGTGCAGTACGAGCAGTACTTC
D gene: -; clone size: many; J gene: TRBJ2-7; V gene: TRBV3-1; CDR3 protein: CASSFRLGYYEQYF; CDR3 DNA: TGTGCCAGCAGCTTTAGACTAGGGTACTACGAGCAGTACTTC
D gene: -; clone size: few; J gene: TRBJ1-5; V gene: TRBV12-3/TRBV12-4; CDR3 protein: CASRSGFWPQHF; CDR3 DNA: TGTGCCAGCAGAAGTGGTTTTTGGCCCCAGCATTTT
D gene: -; clone size: many; J gene: TRBJ1-1; V gene: TRBV2; CDR3 protein: CASSAGRSLNTEAFF; CDR3 DNA: TGTGCCAGCAGCGCGGGACGGTCTTTGAACACTGAAGCTTTCTTT
D gene: TRBD2; clone size: many; J gene: TRBJ2-7; V gene: TRBV6-2/TRBV6-3; CDR3 protein: CASQGLAGWFGSYEQYF; CDR3 DNA: TGTGCCAGCCAGGGACTAGCGGGATGGTTTGGCTCCTACGAGCAGTACTTC
D gene: TRBD2; clone size: -; J gene: TRBJ2-7; V gene: TRBV24-1; CDR3 protein: CVTSASGLTYEQYF; CDR3 DNA: TGTGTCACCAGTGCTAGCGGGTTGACCTACGAGCAGTACTTC
D gene: -; clone size: many; J gene: TRBJ1-5; V gene: TRBV20-1; CDR3 protein: CSAIGRGGFRNQPQHF; CDR3 DNA: TGCAGTGCTATTGGGAGGGGGGGTTTTCGCAATCAGCCCCAGCATTTT
D gene: TRBD2; clone size: many; J gene: TRBJ2-2; V gene: TRBV24-1; CDR3 protein: CATSDAAQWGGSLGGTGELFF; CDR3 DNA: TGTGCCACCAGTGACGCCGCCCAATGGGGCGGGAGCCTCGGGGGCACCGGGGAGCTGTTTTTT
D gene: -; clone size: many; J gene: TRBJ2-7; V gene: TRBV10-3; CDR3 protein: CAISEELSYEQYF; CDR3 DNA: TGTGCCATCAGTGAGGAGTTATCGTACGAGCAGTACTTC
D gene: TRBD2; clone size: many; J gene: TRBJ2-1; V gene: TRBV29-1; CDR3 protein: CSVEVGGTSGRINEQFF; CDR3 DNA: TGCAGCGTTGAAGTCGGGGGGACTAGCGGGAGGATCAATGAGCAGTTCTTC
D gene: -; clone size: many; J gene: TRBJ1-3; V gene: TRBV10-3; CDR3 protein: CAISESRNTIYF; CDR3 DNA: TGTGCCATCAGTGAGTCGAGGAACACCATATATTTT
D gene: TRBD1; clone size: many; J gene: TRBJ1-1; V gene: TRBV3-1; CDR3 protein: CASSSSGAGGNTEAFF; CDR3 DNA: TGTGCCAGCAGCTCGAGCGGGGCAGGGGGCAACACTGAAGCTTTCTTT
D gene: TRBD1; clone size: -; J gene: TRBJ1-6; V gene: TRBV6-6; CDR3 protein: CASSYSRGLGNNSPLHF; CDR3 DNA: TGTGCCAGCAGTTACTCGAGGGGGCTCGGGAATAATTCACCCCTCCACTTT
D gene: -; clone size: many; J gene: TRBJ2-7; V gene: TRBV7-9; CDR3 protein: CASSPRNVDYEQYF; CDR3 DNA: TGTGCCAGCAGCCCGAGAAACGTCGACTACGAGCAGTACTTC
D gene: -; clone size: many; J gene: TRBJ2-7; V gene: TRBV11-2; CDR3 protein: CASSLEAHPGYEQYF; CDR3 DNA: TGTGCCAGCAGCTTAGAGGCCCACCCAGGCTACGAGCAGTACTTC
D gene: -; clone size: many; J gene: TRBJ1-2; V gene: TRBV6-5; CDR3 protein: CASSYSPMRAYTF; CDR3 DNA: TGTGCCAGCAGTTACTCTCCGATGAGGGCGTACACCTTC
D gene: -; clone size: many; J gene: TRBJ2-3; V gene: TRBV11-3; CDR3 protein: CASSLFLGLMDTQYF; CDR3 DNA: TGTGCCAGCAGCTTATTCCTAGGATTGATGGATACGCAGTATTTT
D gene: -; clone size: few; J gene: TRBJ2-5; V gene: TRBV12-5; CDR3 protein: CASGGRSPQETQYF; CDR3 DNA: TGTGCTAGTGGGGGGAGATCTCCCCAAGAGACCCAGTACTTC
D gene: -; clone size: many; J gene: TRBJ2-3; V gene: TRBV20-1; CDR3 protein: CSARAYKLERAHTSTDTQYF; CDR3 DNA: TGCAGTGCTAGAGCTTATAAATTGGAGCGGGCACACACTAGCACAGATACGCAGTATTTT
D gene: -; clone size: many; J gene: TRBJ2-7; V gene: TRBV7-9; CDR3 protein: CASSQKGAVYEQYF; CDR3 DNA: TGTGCCAGCAGCCAAAAAGGGGCTGTCTACGAGCAGTACTTC
D gene: TRBD2; clone size: many; J gene: TRBJ2-1; V gene: TRBV7-8; CDR3 protein: CASSLVGLGPNEQFF; CDR3 DNA: TGTGCCAGCAGCTTAGTGGGACTAGGGCCCAATGAGCAGTTCTTC
D gene: -; clone size: many; J gene: TRBJ1-1; V gene: TRBV7-9; CDR3 protein: CASSLAAEAFF; CDR3 DNA: TGTGCCAGCAGCTTAGCGGCAGAAGCTTTCTTT
D gene: -; clone size: many; J gene: TRBJ2-7; V gene: TRBV7-8; CDR3 protein: CASSPTLGGPYEQYF; CDR3 DNA: TGTGCCAGCAGCCCAACCCTAGGGGGACCCTACGAGCAGTACTTC
D gene: -; clone size: many; J gene: TRBJ2-7; V gene: TRBV4-1; CDR3 protein: CASTPSPGGTHEQYF; CDR3 DNA: TGCGCCAGCACCCCGAGCCCGGGGGGCACCCACGAGCAGTACTTC
D gene: TRBD1; clone size: many; J gene: TRBJ2-2; V gene: TRBV24-1; CDR3 protein: CATTHQEAGGYTGELFF; CDR3 DNA: TGTGCCACCACCCACCAGGAGGCAGGGGGCTACACCGGGGAGCTGTTTTTT
D gene: -; clone size: few; J gene: TRBJ2-1; V gene: TRBV24-1; CDR3 protein: CATSAATTSYNEQFF; CDR3 DNA: TGTGCCACCAGTGCGGCAACCACCTCCTACAATGAGCAGTTCTTC
D gene: -; clone size: many; J gene: TRBJ2-5; V gene: TRBV9; CDR3 protein: CASSVAVSGAGENGAQYF; CDR3 DNA: TGTGCCAGCAGCGTAGCCGTCTCCGGGGCAGGGGAGAACGGGGCCCAGTACTTC
D gene: -; clone size: many; J gene: TRBJ1-5; V gene: TRBV28; CDR3 protein: CASAGAGSNQPQHF; CDR3 DNA: TGTGCCAGCGCGGGGGCAGGGAGCAATCAGCCCCAGCATTTT
D gene: -; clone size: many; J gene: TRBJ2-2; V gene: TRBV9; CDR3 protein: CASSVPNTGELFF; CDR3 DNA: TGTGCCAGCAGCGTTCCGAACACCGGGGAGCTGTTTTTT
D gene: -; clone size: -; J gene: TRBJ2-2; V gene: TRBV7-9; CDR3 protein: CASRRGSGELFF; CDR3 DNA: TGTGCCAGCAGGCGGGGTTCCGGGGAGCTGTTTTTT
D gene: -; clone size: many; J gene: TRBJ2-2; V gene: TRBV6-1; CDR3 protein: CASRPLPGELFF; CDR3 DNA: TGTGCCAGCAGACCACTACCCGGGGAGCTGTTTTTT
D gene: TRBD2; clone size: -; J gene: TRBJ2-7; V gene: TRBV27; CDR3 protein: CASSIYQGLAGPGFHEQYF; CDR3 DNA: TGTGCCAGCAGTATATACCAGGGACTAGCGGGTCCTGGGTTCCACGAGCAGTACTTC
D gene: -; clone size: many; J gene: TRBJ2-3; V gene: TRBV7-6; CDR3 protein: CASSLLGGAAGTDTQYF; CDR3 DNA: TGTGCCAGCAGCTTATTGGGAGGAGCTGCCGGCACAGATACGCAGTATTTT
D gene: -; clone size: many; J gene: TRBJ1-3; V gene: TRBV7-6; CDR3 protein: CASSLVGGSGNTIYF; CDR3 DNA: TGTGCCAGCAGCTTAGTGGGCGGATCTGGAAACACCATATATTTT
D gene: -; clone size: many; J gene: TRBJ1-1; V gene: TRBV9; CDR3 protein: CASHGAKGRWDEAFF; CDR3 DNA: TGTGCCAGCCACGGGGCCAAGGGGCGCTGGGATGAAGCTTTCTTT
D gene: TRBD2; clone size: many; J gene: TRBJ2-1; V gene: TRBV19; CDR3 protein: CASSIGLAGPNEQFF; CDR3 DNA: TGTGCCAGTAGTATAGGACTAGCGGGACCCAATGAGCAGTTCTTC
D gene: -; clone size: many; J gene: TRBJ2-4; V gene: TRBV7-2; CDR3 protein: CASSKMWGEENIQYF; CDR3 DNA: TGTGCCAGCAGCAAAATGTGGGGGGAGGAAAACATTCAGTACTTC
D gene: -; clone size: -; J gene: TRBJ2-1; V gene: TRBV12-3/TRBV12-4; CDR3 protein: CASSLNGGAYNEQFF; CDR3 DNA: TGTGCCAGCAGTTTAAACGGCGGAGCCTACAATGAGCAGTTCTTC
D gene: -; clone size: -; J gene: TRBJ2-1; V gene: TRBV6-5; CDR3 protein: CASSYPWSNEQFF; CDR3 DNA: TGTGCCAGCAGTTACCCCTGGTCCAATGAGCAGTTCTTC